Below are 12 T cell receptor beta chains sequenced from a single sample in a study of cytomegalovirus exposure and HLA in healthy donors. The PCR employed 60 Vbeta primers together with 13 Jbeta primers. Profiling relied on immunoSEQ multiplex PCR, and the TCRdb table lists in-frame clones only, not all of them. The sample has some 120,000 clones, 74% seen once. The sample taken for sequencing was PBMCs. The source is a woman aged 50 to 60 in good health and CMV-seropositive.

The CDR3 DNA follows: TGTGCCAGCAGCCAGTCCGGGACAGGGGTTTTCGAGCAGTACTTC. Translated: CASSQSGTGVFEQYF. The chain links TRBV13 to TRBJ2-7; 10 bases line up with TRBD1. The CDR3 spans 15 residues. CDR1 and CDR2 from the germline V gene are PRHDT and FYEKMQ (reference sequence). Unmatched junction bases numbered 10, after V lost 5 bases and J lost 6 bases.

The genes are TRBV4-3 and TRBJ2-5; 8 bases align to TRBD2. The V gene end was trimmed by 2 bases and the J gene end by 4 bases; junction bases not matched to a gene: 15. The length of the CDR3 is 18 residues. Germline V gene sequence: CDR1 LGHNA, CDR2 YSLEER. This CDR3 is CASSQRPPTRGATETQYF. In DNA, the CDR3 is TGCGCCAGCAGCCAACGCCCTCCGACGCGGGGGGCAACAGAGACCCAGTACTTC.

V and J are TRBV7-2 and TRBJ2-7; 7 nucleotides line up with TRBD2. The V segment lost 10 bases and the J segment 3 bases; nucleotides outside the gene matches: 9. In germline, CDR1 is SGHTA, CDR2 FQGNSA. The CDR3 is 13 residues long. This chain's CDR3 is CATSGGPLYEQYF. The CDR3 DNA reads as TGTGCCACCTCGGGGGGTCCCCTCTACGAGCAGTACTTC.

The rearrangement joins TRBV6-1 to TRBJ2-7; the D gene is possibly TRBD2 (5 bases). This CDR3 has 15 amino acids. Germline CDR1 and CDR2: MNHNS and SASEGT. The germline V and J ends were trimmed by 2 bases and 6 bases, with 17 bases remaining between them. The CDR3, as DNA: TGTGCCAGCAGTGAATCTCTAGCCCCCCTAGGCGAGCAGTACTTC. This translates into CASSESLAPLGEQYF.

This sequence joins TRBV4-1 and TRBJ2-2, with D tentatively TRBD1 (5 bases). The germline CDR1 and CDR2 sequences are MGHRA and YSYEKL. The length of the CDR3 is 15 residues. Between the trimmed V and J ends, which lost 1 base and 6 bases, there was a span of 12 bases. CDR3 in DNA: TGCGCCAGCAGCCAAGGTCCAGGGTACGCCGGGGAGCTGTTTTTT. This translates into CASSQGPGYAGELFF.

The chain has TRBV19 and TRBJ1-4; perhaps TRBD1 as D (5 bases). From germline, CDR1 is LNHDA and CDR2 SQIVND (reference sequence). CDR3 length: 14 amino acids. V was pared by 8 bases and J by 1 base, with 11 bases between. Written as DNA, the CDR3 is TGTGCCAGTGCGGGGCGGGAAACTAATGAAAAACTGTTTTTT. Amino acids: CASAGRETNEKLFF.

The gene calls are TRBV19 and TRBJ1-4; a weak D match, TRBD1 (5 bases). The CDR3 has 16 residues. The V end was cut by 4 bases, the J end by 0 bases, with 12 bases between. The germline V gene has CDR1 LNHDA and CDR2 SQIVND (reference sequence). This CDR3 is CASSTLDSATNEKLFF. CDR3 sequence (DNA): TGTGCCAGTAGTACGCTCGACAGCGCAACTAATGAAAAACTGTTTTTT.

The V call is TRBV30, the J call TRBJ2-3; a weak D match, TRBD2 (6 bases). CDR3 length: 14 residues. Germline V gene data show CDR1 as GTSNPN and CDR2 as SVGIG (reference sequence). Trimming took 1 base from V and 4 from J, leaving 12 bases between them. As DNA, the CDR3 is TGTGCCTGGAGTGGGAGGGGATCCCCAGATACGCAGTATTTT. Its translation is CAWSGRGSPDTQYF.

This clone has just one count. This chain links TRBV30 with TRBJ2-5; 7 bases are shared with TRBD2. This CDR3 region has 13 residues. V lost 1 base to trimming and J lost 4 bases; unmatched junction nucleotides: 3. Germline V gene lookup returns CDR1 GTSNPN and CDR2 SVGIG (reference sequence). The CDR3 protein is CAWSEGRGETQYF. The CDR3 coding sequence is TGTGCCTGGAGTGAGGGGAGGGGAGAGACCCAGTACTTC.

The sample holds one count of this clone. V and J are TRBV29-1 and TRBJ1-5, with D perhaps matching TRBD1 (5 bases). This CDR3 contains 12 residues. The V gene lost 0 bases and the J gene lost 7 bases, with 7 bases spanning the gap. Germline V gene sequence: CDR1 SQVTM, CDR2 ANQGSEA. The CDR3 region has the DNA TGCAGCGTTGAAGATCAGGGCCAGCCCCAGCATTTT. Translated, it gives CSVEDQGQPQHF.

The chain has TRBV18 and TRBJ2-3; maybe TRBD1 (6 bases). The V and J ends lost 5 bases and 3 bases respectively, with 12 bases between them. This CDR3 comprises 14 residues. The germline V gene encodes CDR1 KGHSH and CDR2 LQKENI. The chain's CDR3 is CASSGGTGTDTQYF. CDR3 sequence (DNA): TGTGCCAGCTCAGGAGGCACAGGGACAGATACGCAGTATTTT.

CDR3 amino acids: CASSRLRESQYF. CDR3 sequence (DNA): TGTGCCAGCAGTAGGCTGAGGGAGTCCCAGTACTTC. The chain joins TRBV6-5 to TRBJ2-5; maybe TRBD2 (5 bases). There are 12 residues in the CDR3. Germline-derived CDR1 and CDR2 are MNHEY and SVGAGI. Trimming took 5 bases from V and 9 from J, leaving 13 bases between them.